Listed here are 5 T cell receptor beta chains from one sample, sequenced in a study of blood T cell repertoires in COVID-19. Profiled with immunoSEQ multiplex PCR; TCRdb holds only in-frame clones, not every one. The table shows 200,000 to 250,000 clones, with approximately 78% occurring only once. The sample consisted of peripheral blood. These TCRs come from a woman in her sixties or seventies with COVID-19, enrolled during active disease.

V and J are TRBV18 and TRBJ1-4; 7 bases are a match to TRBD1. Germline CDR1 reads KGHSH; CDR2 reads LQKENI. The CDR3 consists of 14 residues. Trimming cost V 2 bases and J 8 bases; bases outside gene matches: 5. CDR3 DNA: TGTGCCAGCTCACCAACCAGGGGGGAAGAAAAACTGTTTTTT. Its protein product is CASSPTRGEEKLFF. Using reference TRBV18 and TRBJ1-4 for the parts outside the CDR3, the full variable domain is NAGVMQNPRHLVRRRGQEARLRCSPMKGHSHVYWYRQLPEEGLKFMVYLQKENIIDESGMPKERFSAEFPKEGPSILRIQQVVRGDSAAYFCASSPTRGEEKLFFGSGTQLSVL.

The chain carries TRBV27 and TRBJ1-2; D call uncertain. V lost 5 bases and J lost 4, with 20 bases in between. Per germline, CDR1 MNHEY and CDR2 SMNVEV (reference sequence). This CDR3 spans 16 amino acids. This CDR3 reads CASSRTSGERGYGYTF. CDR3 nucleotide sequence: TGTGCCAGCAGTCGCACTTCCGGGGAGCGGGGCTATGGCTACACCTTC.

This clone came up a few times. The chain carries TRBV28 and TRBJ1-3; 10 nucleotides line up with TRBD1. This CDR3 spans 17 amino acids. V trimming: 4 bases; J trimming: 6 bases; junction bases outside the gene matches: 12. Germline assignment: CDR1 MDHEN and CDR2 SYDVKM. CDR3 region: CASSSLPDRGRVNTIYF. The CDR3 DNA is TGTGCCAGCAGTTCCCTCCCCGACAGGGGGCGGGTAAACACCATATATTTT.

The V call is TRBV7-2, the J call TRBJ2-7, with D uncertain. The CDR3 spans 15 residues. Germline assignment: CDR1 SGHTA and CDR2 FQGNSA. V lost 1 base and J 4 bases, leaving 14 bases between the germline ends. The CDR3 spells CASSLVTSGLYEQYF. For the CDR3, the DNA is TGTGCCAGCAGCTTAGTGACAAGTGGGTTGTACGAGCAGTACTTC.

The chain uses TRBV5-1 and TRBJ2-1, with D perhaps TRBD1 (5 bases). The germline V gene encodes CDR1 SGHRS and CDR2 YFSETQ. This CDR3 has 13 residues. The V and J ends lost 0 bases and 4 bases respectively, with 5 bases between them. CDR3 bases: TGCGCCAGCAGCTTGGGACAGTACAATGAGCAGTTCTTC. The encoded protein is CASSLGQYNEQFF.